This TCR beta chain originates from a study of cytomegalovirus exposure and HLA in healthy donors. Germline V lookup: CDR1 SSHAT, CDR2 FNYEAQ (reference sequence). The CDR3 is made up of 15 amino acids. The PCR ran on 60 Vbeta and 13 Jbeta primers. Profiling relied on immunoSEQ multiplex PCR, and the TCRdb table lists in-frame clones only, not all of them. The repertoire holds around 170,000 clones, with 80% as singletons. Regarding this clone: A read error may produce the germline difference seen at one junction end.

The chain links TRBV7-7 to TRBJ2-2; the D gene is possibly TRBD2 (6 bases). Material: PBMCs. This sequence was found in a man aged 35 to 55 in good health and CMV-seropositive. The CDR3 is CASSLGGARAGELFF. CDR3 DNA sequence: TGTGCTAGCAGCTTAGGCGGGGCCCGGGCCGGGGAGCTGTTTTTT.